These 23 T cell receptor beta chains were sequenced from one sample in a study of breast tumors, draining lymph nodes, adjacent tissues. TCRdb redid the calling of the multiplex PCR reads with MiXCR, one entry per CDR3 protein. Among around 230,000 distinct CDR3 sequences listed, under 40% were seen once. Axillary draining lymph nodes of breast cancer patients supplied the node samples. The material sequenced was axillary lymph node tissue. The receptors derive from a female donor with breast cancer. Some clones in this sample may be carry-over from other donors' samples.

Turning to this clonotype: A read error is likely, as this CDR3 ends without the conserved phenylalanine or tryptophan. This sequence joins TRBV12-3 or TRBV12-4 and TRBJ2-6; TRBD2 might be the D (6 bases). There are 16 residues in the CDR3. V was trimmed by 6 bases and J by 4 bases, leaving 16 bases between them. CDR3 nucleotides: TGTGCCAGCAGACCGACTCGCGGGAAGGGGGCCAACGTCCTGACTTCC. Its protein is CASRPTRGKGANVLTS.

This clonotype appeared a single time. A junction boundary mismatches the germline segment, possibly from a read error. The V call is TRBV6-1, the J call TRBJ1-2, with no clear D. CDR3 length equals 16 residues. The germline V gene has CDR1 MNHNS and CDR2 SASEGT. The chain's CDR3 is CASSHSSELSNHGYTF. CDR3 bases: TGTGCCAGCAGTCACTCGAGTGAACTTTCTAACCATGGCTACACCTTC.

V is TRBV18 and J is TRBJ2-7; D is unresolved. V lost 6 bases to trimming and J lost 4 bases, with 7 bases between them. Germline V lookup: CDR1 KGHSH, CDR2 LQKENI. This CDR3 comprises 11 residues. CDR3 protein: CASSHNYEQYF. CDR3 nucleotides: TGTGCCAGCTCGCACAATTACGAGCAGTACTTC.

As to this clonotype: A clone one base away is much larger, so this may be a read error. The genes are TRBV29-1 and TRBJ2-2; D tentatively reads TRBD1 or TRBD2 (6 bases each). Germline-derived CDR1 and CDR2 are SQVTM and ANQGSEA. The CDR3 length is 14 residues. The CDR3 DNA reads TGCAGCGTTGAAGTTGCCAGGGGTTTCGGGGGGCTGTTTTTT. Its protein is CSVEVARGFGGLFF.

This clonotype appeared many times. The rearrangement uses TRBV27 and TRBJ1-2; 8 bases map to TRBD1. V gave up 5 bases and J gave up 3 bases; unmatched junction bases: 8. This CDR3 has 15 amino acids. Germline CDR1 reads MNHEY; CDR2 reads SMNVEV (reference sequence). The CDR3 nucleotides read TGTGCCAGCAGTCCTCGGACAGGGCGGGACTATGGCTACACCTTC. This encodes CASSPRTGRDYGYTF.

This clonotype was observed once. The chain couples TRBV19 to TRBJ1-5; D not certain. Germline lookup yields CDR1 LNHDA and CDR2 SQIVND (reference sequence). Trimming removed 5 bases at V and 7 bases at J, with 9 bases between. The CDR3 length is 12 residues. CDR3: CASSAPGQPQHF. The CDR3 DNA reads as TGTGCCAGTAGTGCACCGGGACAGCCCCAGCATTTT.

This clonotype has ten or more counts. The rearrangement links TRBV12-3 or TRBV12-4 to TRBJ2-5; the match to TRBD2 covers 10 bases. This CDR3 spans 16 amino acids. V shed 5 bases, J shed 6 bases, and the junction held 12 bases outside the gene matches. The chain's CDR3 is CASSPTLAGAIKTQYF. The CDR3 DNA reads TGTGCCAGCAGTCCGACCCTAGCGGGAGCTATAAAGACCCAGTACTTC.

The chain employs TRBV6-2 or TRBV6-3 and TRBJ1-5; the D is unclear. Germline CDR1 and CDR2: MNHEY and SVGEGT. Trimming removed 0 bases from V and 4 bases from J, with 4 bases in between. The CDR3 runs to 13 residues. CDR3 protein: CASSYSKNQPQHF. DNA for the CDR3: TGTGCCAGCAGTTACTCGAAGAATCAGCCCCAGCATTTT.

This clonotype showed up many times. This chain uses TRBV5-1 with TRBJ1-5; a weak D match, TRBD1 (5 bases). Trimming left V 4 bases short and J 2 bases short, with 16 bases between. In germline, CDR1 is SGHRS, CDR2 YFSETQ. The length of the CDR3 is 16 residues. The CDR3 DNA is TGCGCCAGCAGCCGGGACGGGAATGTTGGCAATCAGCCCCAGCATTTT. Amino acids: CASSRDGNVGNQPQHF.

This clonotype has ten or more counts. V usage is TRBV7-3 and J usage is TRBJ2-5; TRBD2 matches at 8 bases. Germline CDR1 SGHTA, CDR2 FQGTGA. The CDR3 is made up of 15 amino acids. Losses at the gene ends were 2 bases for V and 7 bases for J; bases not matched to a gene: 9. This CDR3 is CASSLLGGRHATQYF. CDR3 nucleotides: TGTGCCAGCAGCTTATTAGGCGGGAGGCACGCGACCCAGTACTTC.

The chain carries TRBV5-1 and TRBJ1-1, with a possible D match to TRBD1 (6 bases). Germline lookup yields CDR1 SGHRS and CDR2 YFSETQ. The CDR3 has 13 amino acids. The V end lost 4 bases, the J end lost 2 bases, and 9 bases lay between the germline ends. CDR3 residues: CASSAQGNTEAFF. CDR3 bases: TGCGCCAGCAGCGCACAGGGCAACACTGAAGCTTTCTTT. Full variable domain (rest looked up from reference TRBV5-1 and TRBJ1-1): KAGVTQTPRYLIKTRGQQVTLSCSPISGHRSVSWYQQTPGQGLQFLFEYFSETQRNKGNFPGRFSGRQFSNSRSEMNVSTLELGDSALYLCASSAQGNTEAFFGQGTRLTVV.

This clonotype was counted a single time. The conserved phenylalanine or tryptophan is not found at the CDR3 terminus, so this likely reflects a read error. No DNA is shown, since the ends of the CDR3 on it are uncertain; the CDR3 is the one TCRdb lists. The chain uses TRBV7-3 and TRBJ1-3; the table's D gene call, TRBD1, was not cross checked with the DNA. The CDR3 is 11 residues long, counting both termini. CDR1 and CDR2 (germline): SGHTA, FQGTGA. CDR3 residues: CASSPSTGART.

The CDR3 sequence: CASSFRASGTYEQYF. The CDR3 region has the DNA TGTGCCAGCAGCTTTCGGGCTAGCGGGACCTACGAGCAGTACTTC. V and J are TRBV7-8 and TRBJ2-7; 9 bases agree with TRBD2. The junction had 5 bases not matched to a gene; V was cut back by 3 bases and J by 2 bases. Germline CDR1 and CDR2: SGHVS and FQNEAQ. This CDR3 comprises 15 residues.

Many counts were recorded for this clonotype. The CDR3 is CASSLRVGGRVYGYTF. The CDR3 DNA reads as TGTGCCAGCAGTTTAAGGGTTGGAGGGAGAGTCTATGGCTACACCTTC. The chain is built from TRBV28 and TRBJ1-2; D ambiguous. CDR3 size: 16 residues. Germline assignment: CDR1 MDHEN and CDR2 SYDVKM. Deletions cut 2 bases from V and 4 bases from J, with 17 bases between.

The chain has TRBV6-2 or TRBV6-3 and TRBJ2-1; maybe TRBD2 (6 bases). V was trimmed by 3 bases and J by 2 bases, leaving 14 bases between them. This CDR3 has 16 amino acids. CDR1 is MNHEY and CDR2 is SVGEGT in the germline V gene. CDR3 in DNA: TGTGCCAGCAGTTATGGAAGGGGACTCCCCTACAATGAGCAGTTCTTC. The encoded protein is CASSYGRGLPYNEQFF.

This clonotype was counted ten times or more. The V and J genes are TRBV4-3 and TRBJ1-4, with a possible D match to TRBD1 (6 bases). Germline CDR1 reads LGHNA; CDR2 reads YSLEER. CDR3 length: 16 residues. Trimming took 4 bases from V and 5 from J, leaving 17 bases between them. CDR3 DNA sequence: TGCGCCAGCAGCCCGGGGCTGGGGGGCTCAAATGAAAAACTGTTTTTT. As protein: CASSPGLGGSNEKLFF.

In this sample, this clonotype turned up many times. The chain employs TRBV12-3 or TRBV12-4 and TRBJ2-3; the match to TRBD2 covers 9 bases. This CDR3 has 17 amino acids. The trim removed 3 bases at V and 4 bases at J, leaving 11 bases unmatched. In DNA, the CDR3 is TGTGCCAGCAGTTTGTCCCCAAGACTAGCGGCGGCAGATACGCAGTATTTT. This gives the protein CASSLSPRLAAADTQYF.

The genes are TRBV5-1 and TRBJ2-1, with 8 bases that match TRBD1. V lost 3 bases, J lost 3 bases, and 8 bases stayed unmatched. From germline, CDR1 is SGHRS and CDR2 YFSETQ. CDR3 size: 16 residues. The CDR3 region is CASSSQGAVYYNEQFF. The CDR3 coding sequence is TGCGCCAGCAGCTCCCAGGGGGCCGTTTACTACAATGAGCAGTTCTTC.

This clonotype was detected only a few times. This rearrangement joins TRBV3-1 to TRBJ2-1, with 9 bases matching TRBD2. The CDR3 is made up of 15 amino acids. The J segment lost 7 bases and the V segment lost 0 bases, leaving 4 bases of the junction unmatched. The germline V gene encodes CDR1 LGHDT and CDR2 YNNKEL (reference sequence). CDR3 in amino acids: CASSQDSGRTNEQFF. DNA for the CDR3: TGTGCCAGCAGCCAAGATAGCGGGAGAACTAATGAGCAGTTCTTC.

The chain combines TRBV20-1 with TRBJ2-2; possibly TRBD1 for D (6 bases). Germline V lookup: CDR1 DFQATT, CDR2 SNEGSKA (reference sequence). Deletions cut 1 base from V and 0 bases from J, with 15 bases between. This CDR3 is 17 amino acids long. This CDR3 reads CSARVASGHTNTGELFF. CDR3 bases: TGCAGTGCTAGAGTCGCTTCGGGACATACGAACACCGGGGAGCTGTTTTTT.

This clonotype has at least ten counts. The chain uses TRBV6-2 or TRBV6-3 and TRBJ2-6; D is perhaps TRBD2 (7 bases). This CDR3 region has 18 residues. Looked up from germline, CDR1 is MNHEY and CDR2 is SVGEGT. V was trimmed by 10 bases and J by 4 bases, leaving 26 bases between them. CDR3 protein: CATLHRRGGPTGANVLTF. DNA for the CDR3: TGTGCCACCCTCCATAGGAGGGGGGGCCCAACAGGGGCCAACGTCCTGACTTTC.

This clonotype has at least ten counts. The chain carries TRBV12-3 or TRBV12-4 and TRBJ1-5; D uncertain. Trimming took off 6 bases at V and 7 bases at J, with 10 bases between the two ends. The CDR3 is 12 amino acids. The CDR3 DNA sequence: TGTGCCAGCAGCCTACAGTCCCAGCCCCAGCATTTT. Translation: CASSLQSQPQHF.

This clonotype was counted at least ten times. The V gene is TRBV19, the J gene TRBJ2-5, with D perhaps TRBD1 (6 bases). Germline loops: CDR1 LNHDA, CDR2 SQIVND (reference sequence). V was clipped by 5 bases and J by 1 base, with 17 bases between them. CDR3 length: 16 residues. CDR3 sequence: CASSAGTRSLQETQYF. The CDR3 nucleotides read TGTGCCAGTAGTGCCGGGACACGAAGCCTCCAAGAGACCCAGTACTTC.